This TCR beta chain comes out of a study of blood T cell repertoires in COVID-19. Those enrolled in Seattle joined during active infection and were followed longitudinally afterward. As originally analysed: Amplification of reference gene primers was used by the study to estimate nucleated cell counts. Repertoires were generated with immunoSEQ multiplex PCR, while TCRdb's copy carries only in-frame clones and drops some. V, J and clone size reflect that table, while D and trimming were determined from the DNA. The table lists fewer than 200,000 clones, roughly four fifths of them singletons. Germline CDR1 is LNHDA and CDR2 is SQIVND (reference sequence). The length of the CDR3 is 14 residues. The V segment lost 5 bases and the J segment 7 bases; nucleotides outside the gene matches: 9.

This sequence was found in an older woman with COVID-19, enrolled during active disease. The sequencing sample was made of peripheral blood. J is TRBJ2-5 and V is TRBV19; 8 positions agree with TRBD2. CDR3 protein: CASSLLAVEGTQYF. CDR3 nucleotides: TGTGCCAGTAGTTTACTAGCGGTTGAGGGGACCCAGTACTTC.